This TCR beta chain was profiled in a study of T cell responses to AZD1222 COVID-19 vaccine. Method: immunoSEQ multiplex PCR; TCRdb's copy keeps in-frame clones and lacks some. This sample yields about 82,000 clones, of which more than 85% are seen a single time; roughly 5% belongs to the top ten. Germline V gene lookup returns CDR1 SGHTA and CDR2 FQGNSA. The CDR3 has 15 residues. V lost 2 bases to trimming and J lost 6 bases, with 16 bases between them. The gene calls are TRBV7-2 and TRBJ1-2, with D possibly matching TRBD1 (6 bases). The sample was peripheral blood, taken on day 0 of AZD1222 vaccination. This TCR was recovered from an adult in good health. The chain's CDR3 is CASSLIGGRDNGYTF. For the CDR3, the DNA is TGTGCCAGCAGCTTAATTGGGGGCAGGGACAATGGCTACACCTTC.